This TCR beta chain was identified during a study of blood T cell repertoires in COVID-19. Study-wide background: Sources were T cells, B-cell-depleted T cells, or PBMCs; the material itself was cDNA or gDNA.

V was pared by 0 bases and J by 2 bases, with 11 bases between. This CDR3 spans 15 amino acids. CDR1 SGHKS and CDR2 YYEKEE come from the germline V gene (reference sequence). As originally analysed: Amplification of reference gene primers was used by the study to estimate nucleated cell counts. Sequencing was performed with immunoSEQ multiplex PCR; in TCRdb, only in-frame clones are kept and a portion is missing. D and trimming come from the DNA, and the V and J calls and clone size come from that table. Of about 50,000 clones listed, over 90% are singletons. Sequencing was carried out using peripheral blood. V is TRBV5-5 and J is TRBJ2-5, with D tentatively TRBD1 (6 bases). This sequence originates from a man aged 50 or older with active COVID-19. CDR3 sequence (DNA): TGTGCCAGCAGCTTGGATGGACAGCCACAAGAGACCCAGTACTTC. Its protein product is CASSLDGQPQETQYF.